The 23 T cell receptor beta chains listed next were all sequenced from one sample in a study of identifying expanded T cells in peripheral blood. Produced via immunoSEQ multiplex PCR; TCRdb's table is partial and in-frame only. The table has approximately 85,000 clones, 88% seen once. Material: blood. Receptors originate from a person between 18 and 75 years old in good health.

CDR3 bases: TGTGCCATCAGTGCTTCCGGGACAGTCTACGAGCAGTACTTC. Its protein product is CAISASGTVYEQYF. The chain uses TRBV10-3 and TRBJ2-7; 7 bases match TRBD1. Trimming cost V 4 bases and J 3 bases; bases outside gene matches: 6. This CDR3 is 14 amino acids long. Per germline, CDR1 ENHRY and CDR2 SYGVKD.

This clone was counted a single time. CDR3 in amino acids: CASSQLSGNEKLFF. DNA of the CDR3: TGTGCCAGTAGCCAATTATCGGGGAATGAAAAACTGTTTTTT. The chain joins TRBV19 to TRBJ1-4; D is unresolved. Between the trimmed V and J ends, which lost 6 bases and 5 bases, there was a span of 13 bases. The CDR3 has 14 amino acids. The germline V gene has CDR1 LNHDA and CDR2 SQIVND (reference sequence).

The rearrangement joins TRBV7-9 to TRBJ2-7, with D possibly being TRBD1 (5 bases). This CDR3 has 15 amino acids. Germline lookup yields CDR1 SEHNR and CDR2 FQNEAQ (reference sequence). Trimming pared 1 base from V and 3 bases from J, leaving 13 bases between. CDR3 amino acids: CASSLGAGHSYEQYF. The CDR3 region has the DNA TGTGCCAGCAGCTTAGGGGCAGGGCACAGCTACGAGCAGTACTTC.

The CDR3 nucleotides are TGTGCCAGCAGCCGACATCCCGGGGAGCTGTTTTTT. It is translated as CASSRHPGELFF. The genes are TRBV5-4 and TRBJ2-2; no firm D call. This CDR3 has 12 amino acids. Germline CDR1 SGHNT, CDR2 YYREEE (reference sequence). V lost 4 bases and J 6 bases, leaving 7 bases between the germline ends. Based on the CDR3 plus reference TRBV5-4 and TRBJ2-2, the full variable domain is ETGVTQSPTHLIKTRGQQVTLRCSSQSGHNTVSWYQQALGQGPQFIFQYYREEENGRGNFPPRFSGLQFPNYSSELNVNALELDDSALYLCASSRHPGELFFGEGSRLTVL.

The rearrangement uses TRBV29-1 and TRBJ2-1; the D is unclear. CDR1 is SQVTM and CDR2 is ANQGSEA in the germline V gene. V was shortened by 7 bases and J by 6 bases, with 16 bases between the two germline ends. This CDR3 comprises 13 residues. CDR3 bases: TGCAGCGCCCCGGTCCCGGTAGGCAATGAGCAGTTCTTC. Translating gives CSAPVPVGNEQFF.

This clone has a handful of counts. The chain combines TRBV5-4 with TRBJ2-7; D not resolved. V lost 0 bases and J lost 7, with 5 bases in between. Germline loops: CDR1 SGHNT, CDR2 YYREEE (reference sequence). This CDR3 comprises 11 residues. Here the CDR3 reads CASSLGGEQYF. Here the CDR3 DNA reads TGTGCCAGCAGCTTGGGCGGTGAGCAGTACTTC.

This clone showed up just a few times. This chain uses TRBV5-6 with TRBJ1-6; a possible D gene is TRBD1 (6 bases). The CDR3 has 14 residues. Germline-derived CDR1 and CDR2 are SGHDT and YYEEEE. Trimming cost V 4 bases and J 10 bases, with 15 bases left between them. This chain's CDR3 is CASSRVGAGSPLHF. For the CDR3, the DNA is TGTGCCAGCAGCCGGGTGGGGGCTGGGTCACCCCTCCACTTT.

The chain recombines TRBV10-2 with TRBJ2-7, with D maybe TRBD2 (5 bases). V lost 4 bases, J lost 1 base, and 11 bases lay in between. The CDR3 loop spans 14 amino acids. Germline V gene data show CDR1 as WSHSY and CDR2 as SAAADI. The CDR3 loop is CASSGTPSSYEQYF. The CDR3 bases are TGCGCCAGCAGTGGGACTCCATCGTCCTACGAGCAGTACTTC.

The chain couples TRBV7-9 to TRBJ1-1; D not resolved. Germline V lookup: CDR1 SEHNR, CDR2 FQNEAQ (reference sequence). V was trimmed by 2 bases and J by 0 bases, leaving 4 bases between them. CDR3 length: 13 residues. The CDR3 here is CASSLSVNTEAFF. CDR3 coding DNA: TGTGCCAGCAGCTTATCGGTGAACACTGAAGCTTTCTTT. Full variable domain (rest looked up from reference TRBV7-9 and TRBJ1-1): DTGVSQNPRHKITKRGQNVTFRCDPISEHNRLYWYRQTLGQGPEFLTYFQNEAQLEKSRLLSDRFSAERPKGSFSTLEIQRTEQGDSAMYLCASSLSVNTEAFFGQGTRLTVV.

The chain links TRBV7-2 to TRBJ1-2, with 7 bases identical to TRBD1. From germline, CDR1 is SGHTA and CDR2 FQGNSA. J was trimmed by 0 bases and V by 4 bases; bases with no gene match: 11. The CDR3 runs 17 residues. Here the CDR3 reads CASSSGHGTATNYGYTF. Here the CDR3 DNA reads TGTGCCAGCAGCTCAGGCCACGGGACAGCAACTAACTATGGCTACACCTTC.

J is TRBJ1-3 and V is TRBV6-6; no definite D call. V was cut by 10 bases and J by 0 bases, with 10 bases left in between. The CDR3 totals 13 residues. Germline CDR1 and CDR2: MNHNY and SVGAGI (reference sequence). The CDR3 loop reads CATTRSSGNTIYF. As DNA, the CDR3 is TGTGCCACCACACGGAGCTCTGGAAACACCATATATTTT.

The chain has TRBV7-8 and TRBJ2-3; TRBD1 might be the D (5 bases). The CDR3 length is 15 residues. V lost 1 base and J lost 5, with 13 bases in between. Germline V gene sequence: CDR1 SGHVS, CDR2 FQNEAQ. This chain's CDR3 is CASSLEDIWGDTQYF. CDR3 sequence (DNA): TGTGCCAGCAGCTTAGAGGACATCTGGGGAGATACGCAGTATTTT.

The gene calls are TRBV6-1 and TRBJ1-1, with D unresolved. Looked up from germline, CDR1 is MNHNS and CDR2 is SASEGT. V lost 8 bases to trimming and J lost 4 bases, with 8 bases between them. The CDR3 consists of 11 residues. CDR3 bases: TGTGCCAGCCTGCGGAGCACTGAAGCTTTCTTT. Encoded protein: CASLRSTEAFF.

This sequence joins TRBV5-6 and TRBJ2-7; the D gene is possibly TRBD2 (7 bases). This CDR3 spans 16 amino acids. Germline V gives CDR1 SGHDT, CDR2 YYEEEE. With 4 bases removed from V and 1 base from J, the gap between germline ends came to 18 bases. For the CDR3, the DNA is TGTGCCAGCAGCCCTGGGGGGCGGGGGCGATCCTACGAGCAGTACTTC. This sequence encodes CASSPGGRGRSYEQYF.

This clone was recorded only once. This chain's CDR3 is CASSPPGANVLTF. DNA of the CDR3: TGCGCCAGCAGCCCACCTGGGGCCAACGTCCTGACTTTC. The chain has TRBV4-1 and TRBJ2-6; D ambiguous. Trimming stripped 4 bases from V and 2 bases from J, with 3 bases between. Germline-derived CDR1 and CDR2 are MGHRA and YSYEKL. This CDR3 contains 13 residues.

V and J are TRBV19 and TRBJ2-1; unclear D gene. Trimming removed 6 bases from V and 9 bases from J, with 21 bases in between. The CDR3 length is 15 residues. Germline CDR1 is LNHDA and CDR2 is SQIVND (reference sequence). CDR3 sequence reads: CASSEVQPGMREQFF. CDR3 bases: TGTGCCAGTAGCGAGGTTCAACCTGGTATGCGTGAGCAGTTCTTC.

This clone showed up just once. V gene TRBV5-6 combines with J gene TRBJ1-1; maybe TRBD1 (6 bases). Trimming took 4 bases from V and 7 from J, leaving 26 bases between them. Germline V gene sequence: CDR1 SGHDT, CDR2 YYEEEE. The CDR3 spans 17 residues. CDR3 sequence reads: CASSVLGGYSVGGEAFF. The CDR3 DNA reads as TGTGCCAGCAGCGTTCTAGGGGGATATTCGGTCGGAGGTGAAGCTTTCTTT.

The chain recombines TRBV11-2 with TRBJ2-3, with 11 bases identical to TRBD2. Unmatched junction bases numbered 9, after V lost 1 base and J lost 6 bases. Germline lookup yields CDR1 SGHAT and CDR2 FQNNGV. The CDR3 runs to 17 residues. CDR3 protein: CASSLVGVAGGLDTQYF. CDR3 DNA sequence: TGTGCCAGCAGCTTAGTCGGGGTAGCGGGGGGGCTGGATACGCAGTATTTT.

This clone was recorded a few times. The V gene is TRBV7-2, the J gene TRBJ2-1; TRBD2 matches at 15 bases. After removal of 4 bases from V and 0 bases from J, the junction contained 1 base not matched to a gene. The CDR3 loop spans 17 amino acids. Per germline, CDR1 SGHTA and CDR2 FQGNSA. The CDR3 here is CASSSGLAGGSYNEQFF. The CDR3 DNA sequence: TGTGCCAGCAGCTCGGGACTAGCGGGGGGCTCCTACAATGAGCAGTTCTTC.

The chain carries TRBV4-3 and TRBJ2-7; D unclear. V lost 0 bases and J 0 bases, leaving 9 bases between the germline ends. This CDR3 region has 15 residues. Germline loops: CDR1 LGHNA, CDR2 YSLEER. CDR3 protein: CASSQDTGTSYEQYF. In nucleotides, the CDR3 is TGCGCCAGCAGCCAAGATACGGGCACCTCCTACGAGCAGTACTTC.

This chain links TRBV29-1 with TRBJ2-2, with TRBD2 matching over 9 bases. This CDR3 is built from 15 residues. V dropped 4 bases and J dropped 1; count of bases not matched to a gene: 4. Germline V gives CDR1 SQVTM, CDR2 ANQGSEA. CDR3 in amino acids: CSVVAAGGNTGELFF. The CDR3, as DNA: TGCAGCGTTGTAGCAGCGGGGGGGAACACCGGGGAGCTGTTTTTT.

CDR3: CASSPQGRGANVLTF. CDR3 in DNA: TGTGCCAGCTCACCACAGGGGAGAGGGGCCAACGTCCTGACTTTC. This chain joins TRBV18 and TRBJ2-6; D is possibly TRBD1 or TRBD2 (5 bases each). This CDR3 has 15 amino acids. V dropped 1 base and J dropped 4 bases, with 8 bases sitting between them. Germline V lookup: CDR1 KGHSH, CDR2 LQKENI.

V and J are TRBV7-9 and TRBJ1-2; D perhaps matches TRBD1 (5 bases). CDR3 length equals 13 residues. V was trimmed by 7 bases and J by 2 bases, leaving 11 bases between them. CDR1 and CDR2 (germline): SEHNR, FQNEAQ (reference sequence). The CDR3 reads CASTPGGNYGYTF. The CDR3 region has the DNA TGTGCCAGCACCCCGGGGGGAAACTATGGCTACACCTTC.